The present T cell receptor (beta chain) was sequenced within a study of blood T cell repertoires in COVID-19. About the study: Researchers got acute and convalescent COVID-19 samples from the United States, Italy and Spain. Nucleic acid was either cDNA or gDNA, and it came from T cells, B-cell-depleted T cells, or PBMCs.

In the study's own analysis: Nucleated cell counts were estimated from reference gene primer amplification. TCRdb's table, derived via immunoSEQ multiplex PCR, lists solely in-frame clones and lacks some. That table is the source of V, J and clone size, and D and trimming were worked out from the DNA. The sample contains 150,000 to 200,000 clones, about 86% of which appear only once. Germline lookup yields CDR1 MDHEN and CDR2 SYDVKM. Between the trimmed V and J ends, which lost 2 bases and 0 bases, there was a span of 8 bases. The CDR3 sequence is 15 residues long. Source material: peripheral blood. This clonotype was sampled from a woman of 80 years or more with acute or convalescent COVID-19. The chain has TRBV28 and TRBJ2-1, with a tentative D call TRBD2 (5 bases). CDR3 nucleotide sequence: TGTGCCAGCAGTTTAGGAGGTTTCTCCTACAATGAGCAGTTCTTC. Encoded protein: CASSLGGFSYNEQFF.